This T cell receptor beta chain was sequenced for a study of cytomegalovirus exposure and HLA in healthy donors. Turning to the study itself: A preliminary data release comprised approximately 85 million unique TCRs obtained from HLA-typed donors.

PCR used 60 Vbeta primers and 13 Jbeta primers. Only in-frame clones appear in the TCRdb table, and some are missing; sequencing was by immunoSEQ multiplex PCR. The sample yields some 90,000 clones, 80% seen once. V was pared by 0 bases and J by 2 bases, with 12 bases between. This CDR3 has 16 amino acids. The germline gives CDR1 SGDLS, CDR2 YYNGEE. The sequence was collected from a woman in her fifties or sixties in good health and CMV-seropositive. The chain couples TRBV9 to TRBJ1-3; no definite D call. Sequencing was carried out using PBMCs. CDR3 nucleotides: TGTGCCAGCAGCGTAGGTAGCAGTCTCACTGGAAACACCATATATTTT. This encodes CASSVGSSLTGNTIYF.